A single sample is the source of the 27 T cell receptor beta chains below, sequenced in a study of beta chain features in type 1 diabetes. As every portion of the isolated RNA was reverse transcribed, the sequencing read expressed TCRB transcripts. Using immunoSEQ multiplex PCR, the repertoire was profiled, and TCRdb retains in-frame clones only, with some absent. The table lists about 360,000 clones, 10% to 15% of them singletons. Sample: naive CD4+ T cells from blood. The receptor set was obtained from a man younger than 35 in good health.

The sample holds a few counts of this clone. The rearrangement links TRBV6-1 to TRBJ1-2; TRBD1 is a possible D gene (6 bases). CDR3 length: 14 amino acids. CDR1 and CDR2 (germline): MNHNS, SASEGT. Trimming took 6 bases from V and 4 from J, leaving 15 bases between them. The CDR3 nucleotides read TGTGCCAGCAGCCTGGACAGACACACCTATGGCTACACCTTC. Translation: CASSLDRHTYGYTF.

This chain connects TRBV6-6 to TRBJ2-1; no firm D call. Trimming took off 5 bases at V and 0 bases at J, with 11 bases between the two ends. Germline loops: CDR1 MNHNY, CDR2 SVGAGI (reference sequence). The CDR3 has 15 residues. CDR3 in DNA: TGTGCCAGCAGTGACCGGGTTAGCTCCTACAATGAGCAGTTCTTC. Its protein product is CASSDRVSSYNEQFF.

The V gene is TRBV5-4, the J gene TRBJ2-7; D is uncertain. The V gene lost 0 bases and the J gene lost 2 bases, with 6 bases spanning the gap. Germline V gives CDR1 SGHNT, CDR2 YYREEE (reference sequence). The CDR3 covers 13 residues. In DNA, the CDR3 is TGTGCCAGCAGCTTGGACGGAGCCTACGAGCAGTACTTC. It codes for CASSLDGAYEQYF.

The J gene is TRBJ1-2, the V gene TRBV2; unclear D gene. V lost 6 bases and J lost 7, with 18 bases in between. In germline, CDR1 is SNHLY, CDR2 FYNNEI. CDR3 length equals 14 residues. CDR3 loop: CASRVRGREAGYTF. CDR3 DNA sequence: TGTGCCAGCAGAGTCCGAGGGAGGGAGGCTGGCTACACCTTC.

V usage is TRBV18 and J usage is TRBJ1-5; 9 positions agree with TRBD1. There are 15 residues in the CDR3. After removal of 3 bases from V and 5 bases from J, the junction contained 5 bases not matched to a gene. Germline assignment: CDR1 KGHSH and CDR2 LQKENI. The CDR3 DNA reads as TGTGCCAGCTCACCTTGGACAGGGGAGGATCAGCCCCAGCATTTT. It yields the protein CASSPWTGEDQPQHF.

V gene TRBV7-2 combines with J gene TRBJ1-6; D is uncertain. Per the germline V gene, CDR1 is SGHTA and CDR2 is FQGNSA. Trimming took 1 base from V and 8 from J, leaving 12 bases between them. The CDR3 consists of 15 residues. The CDR3 protein is CASSLVPGLDSPLHF. In DNA, the CDR3 is TGTGCCAGCAGCTTAGTTCCGGGTCTGGATTCACCCCTCCACTTT.

This clone has only a few counts. The rearrangement joins TRBV30 to TRBJ2-7; TRBD2 agrees at 7 bases. The CDR3 sequence is 13 residues long. Trimming removed 3 bases from V and 5 bases from J; junction bases left unmatched: 7. Germline values: CDR1 GTSNPN, CDR2 SVGIG (reference sequence). The CDR3 loop reads CAWRVREFNEQYF. As DNA, the CDR3 is TGTGCCTGGAGGGTGCGGGAGTTCAACGAGCAGTACTTC. Combining the CDR3 with reference TRBV30 and TRBJ2-7 gives the whole variable domain SQTIHQWPATLVQPVGSPLSLECTVEGTSNPNLYWYRQAAGRGLQLLFYSVGIGQISSEVPQNLSASRPQDRQFILSSKKLLLSDSGFYLCAWRVREFNEQYFGPGTRLTVT.

This chain joins TRBV6-1 and TRBJ2-3; 13 nucleotides match TRBD2. Germline V gene data show CDR1 as MNHNS and CDR2 as SASEGT. This CDR3 comprises 16 residues. V shed 6 bases and J 3 bases; nucleotides not matched to a gene: 6. CDR3 sequence: CASREMGLAGTDTQYF. In DNA, the CDR3 is TGTGCCAGCAGAGAAATGGGACTAGCGGGGACAGATACGCAGTATTTT.

This clone has just a few counts. Other DNA sequences within the sample encode an identical CDR3. The chain couples TRBV28 to TRBJ2-7; D is uncertain. Trimming shortened V by 2 bases and J by 4 bases, and 6 bases separated the two germline ends. The CDR3 consists of 12 residues. CDR1 and CDR2 from the germline V gene are MDHEN and SYDVKM. CDR3 bases: TGTGCCAGCAGTTTACCGGGTTACGAGCAGTACTTC. It specifies CASSLPGYEQYF.

The gene calls are TRBV4-3 and TRBJ2-2, with D perhaps matching TRBD2 (5 bases). This CDR3 comprises 18 residues. Trimming shortened V by 0 bases and J by 5 bases, and 19 bases separated the two germline ends. Germline values: CDR1 LGHNA, CDR2 YSLEER. In DNA, the CDR3 is TGCGCCAGCAGCCAAGATCGTGCTAGAAGAGGGTCGACCGGGGAGCTGTTTTTT. The encoded protein is CASSQDRARRGSTGELFF.

In this sample, this clone turned up a few times. The genes are TRBV7-9 and TRBJ1-4, with D perhaps matching TRBD1 (5 bases). CDR3 length: 15 amino acids. V lost 4 bases to trimming and J lost 7 bases, with 16 bases between them. The V gene's germline CDR1 is SEHNR and CDR2 FQNEAQ (reference sequence). This chain's CDR3 is CASSSPGGSSEKLFF. CDR3 bases: TGTGCCAGCAGCTCCCCCGGGGGATCAAGTGAAAAACTGTTTTTT. Using reference TRBV7-9 and TRBJ1-4 for the parts outside the CDR3, the full variable domain is DTGVSQNPRHKITKRGQNVTFRCDPISEHNRLYWYRQTLGQGPEFLTYFQNEAQLEKSRLLSDRFSAERPKGSFSTLEIQRTEQGDSAMYLCASSSPGGSSEKLFFGSGTQLSVL.

This clone was counted only a few times. The chain links TRBV7-9 to TRBJ1-1; D gene unclear. Looked up from germline, CDR1 is SEHNR and CDR2 is FQNEAQ (reference sequence). The V end was cut by 1 base, the J end by 3 bases, with 12 bases between. This CDR3 has 15 residues. CDR3 nucleotide sequence: TGTGCCAGCAGCTTAGGCGGGCAGTGGCACACTGAAGCTTTCTTT. Amino acid sequence: CASSLGGQWHTEAFF. Full variable domain (missing parts from reference TRBV7-9 and TRBJ1-1): DTGVSQNPRHKITKRGQNVTFRCDPISEHNRLYWYRQTLGQGPEFLTYFQNEAQLEKSRLLSDRFSAERPKGSFSTLEIQRTEQGDSAMYLCASSLGGQWHTEAFFGQGTRLTVV.

This clone was counted a few times. The chain combines TRBV4-3 with TRBJ1-4, with 7 positions matching TRBD1. This CDR3 has 14 residues. Germline V CDR1 and CDR2: LGHNA, YSLEER. V lost 5 bases and J lost 0; bases outside the gene matches: 0. In nucleotides, the CDR3 is TGCGCCAGCAGCGGGACAGCAACTAATGAAAAACTGTTTTTT. Protein sequence: CASSGTATNEKLFF.

In its sample, this clone was seen a few times. This CDR3 reads CASCSLGLARAGELFF. In nucleotides, the CDR3 is TGTGCCAGCTGCTCCCTGGGACTAGCAAGAGCCGGGGAGCTGTTTTTT. The chain uses TRBV28 and TRBJ2-2, with 9 bases identical to TRBD2. Trimming cost V 8 bases and J 6 bases; bases outside gene matches: 13. Germline assignment: CDR1 MDHEN and CDR2 SYDVKM. The CDR3 sequence is 16 residues long.

This clone showed up just a few times. The V call is TRBV5-6, the J call TRBJ2-2, with TRBD1 matching over 7 bases. The trim removed 4 bases at V and 5 bases at J, leaving 5 bases unmatched. CDR1 is SGHDT and CDR2 is YYEEEE in the germline V gene. The length of the CDR3 is 14 residues. The CDR3 loop is CASSRRDRTGELFF. The CDR3 DNA follows: TGTGCCAGCAGCCGCCGGGACAGAACCGGGGAGCTGTTTTTT.

CDR3 DNA: TGTGCCAGCAGCCCTACAGGGGGCTCCTACAATGAGCAGTTCTTC. Amino acid sequence: CASSPTGGSYNEQFF. The rearrangement joins TRBV7-6 to TRBJ2-1; 8 nucleotides match TRBD1. The CDR3 spans 15 residues. Germline V gives CDR1 SGHVS, CDR2 FNYEAQ. The junction had 3 bases not matched to a gene; V was cut back by 5 bases and J by 0 bases.

As to this clone: Other DNA sequences from this sample encode an identical CDR3 as well. The genes are TRBV2 and TRBJ2-7; D ambiguous. Germline V gives CDR1 SNHLY, CDR2 FYNNEI. V was trimmed by 4 bases and J by 4 bases, leaving 5 bases between them. The CDR3 contains 11 residues. In DNA, the CDR3 is TGTGCCAGCAGTGGCGTTTACGAGCAGTACTTC. This encodes CASSGVYEQYF.

This clone has more than one count but fewer than ten. The chain joins TRBV28 to TRBJ1-5; D might be TRBD1 (6 bases). The CDR3 spans 13 residues. Trimming took off 6 bases at V and 7 bases at J, with 13 bases between the two ends. Germline assignment: CDR1 MDHEN and CDR2 SYDVKM. CDR3 amino acids: CASRTDSYQPQHF. CDR3 bases: TGTGCCAGCAGGACGGACAGTTACCAGCCCCAGCATTTT.

This clone was observed a handful of times. CDR3: CASSARRESYNEQFF. CDR3 DNA: TGTGCCAGCAGCGCACGACGGGAGTCCTACAATGAGCAGTTCTTC. The chain joins TRBV7-2 to TRBJ2-1, with D possibly being TRBD2 (6 bases). Trimming removed 5 bases from V and 1 base from J, with 12 bases in between. The germline V gene encodes CDR1 SGHTA and CDR2 FQGNSA. This CDR3 is built from 15 residues.

This clone was counted a few times. The chain carries TRBV2 and TRBJ2-7; 8 bases map to TRBD2. The CDR3 extends over 15 amino acids. CDR1 SNHLY and CDR2 FYNNEI come from the germline V gene. V gave up 6 bases and J gave up 3 bases; unmatched junction bases: 10. The CDR3 loop is CASRVGGAGVYEQYF. CDR3 in DNA: TGTGCCAGCAGGGTCGGGGGGGCCGGTGTCTACGAGCAGTACTTC.

This rearrangement joins TRBV7-2 to TRBJ1-2; D not resolved. This CDR3 has 15 residues. CDR1 is SGHTA and CDR2 is FQGNSA in the germline V gene. V gave up 5 bases and J gave up 4 bases, with 17 bases separating them. This CDR3 is CASSRGSVGGYGYTF. DNA for the CDR3: TGTGCCAGCAGCCGCGGGTCCGTGGGCGGCTATGGCTACACCTTC.

The rearrangement uses TRBV30 and TRBJ1-5, with D maybe TRBD1 (5 bases). This CDR3 is 15 amino acids long. Germline loops: CDR1 GTSNPN, CDR2 SVGIG (reference sequence). V lost 2 bases to trimming and J lost 0 bases, with 11 bases between them. CDR3 protein: CAWSRGAYSNQPQHF. DNA of the CDR3: TGTGCCTGGAGTCGTGGGGCTTATAGCAATCAGCCCCAGCATTTT. Combining the CDR3 with reference TRBV30 and TRBJ1-5 gives the whole variable domain SQTIHQWPATLVQPVGSPLSLECTVEGTSNPNLYWYRQAAGRGLQLLFYSVGIGQISSEVPQNLSASRPQDRQFILSSKKLLLSDSGFYLCAWSRGAYSNQPQHFGDGTRLSIL.

The CDR3 nucleotides are TGCGCCAGCAGCCATTCCGGGAGGCAAGAGACCCAGTACTTC. This translates into CASSHSGRQETQYF. The chain employs TRBV4-3 and TRBJ2-5; 7 bases align to TRBD2. The CDR3 spans 14 residues. Germline V gene sequence: CDR1 LGHNA, CDR2 YSLEER. The V segment lost 3 bases and the J segment 2 bases; nucleotides outside the gene matches: 3.

A few counts support this clone. The J gene is TRBJ2-1, the V gene TRBV5-4, with 12 nucleotides matching TRBD2. The germline V gene encodes CDR1 SGHNT and CDR2 YYREEE (reference sequence). The trim removed 3 bases at V and 9 bases at J, leaving 7 bases unmatched. CDR3 size: 15 residues. CDR3 DNA sequence: TGTGCCAGCAGCTACACTAGCGGGGGGATTGGTGAGCAGTTCTTC. Translating it yields CASSYTSGGIGEQFF.

This clone was seen a few times. The chain recombines TRBV6-1 with TRBJ2-5, with D tentatively TRBD1 (6 bases). Germline V lookup: CDR1 MNHNS, CDR2 SASEGT. V shed 6 bases and J shed 5 bases, with 19 bases lying between them. CDR3 size: 15 residues. The CDR3 protein is CASRGDTKRWETQYF. As DNA, the CDR3 is TGTGCCAGCAGGGGGGACACGAAACGGTGGGAGACCCAGTACTTC.

The sample holds a few counts of this clone. V usage is TRBV10-3 and J usage is TRBJ2-1, with D possibly being TRBD2 (6 bases). The V and J ends lost 6 bases and 11 bases respectively, with 17 bases between them. The length of the CDR3 is 13 residues. Germline V CDR1 and CDR2: ENHRY, SYGVKD. CDR3 nucleotide sequence: TGTGCCATCAGACCGGGAGAGGCTGGGAAGCAGTTCTTC. Translation gives CAIRPGEAGKQFF.

CDR3 loop: CASSRSGQPVTDTQYF. The CDR3 nucleotides read TGTGCCAGCAGCCGAAGTGGACAGCCCGTCACAGATACGCAGTATTTT. The rearrangement joins TRBV9 to TRBJ2-3; maybe TRBD1 (6 bases). The CDR3 contains 16 residues. V was cut by 4 bases and J by 2 bases, with 17 bases left in between. CDR1 is SGDLS and CDR2 is YYNGEE in the germline V gene.